This T cell receptor beta chain was profiled in a study of blood T cell repertoires in COVID-19. Study as a whole: Both acute and convalescent COVID-19 samples were obtained from the United States, Italy and Spain.

Clones were read by immunoSEQ multiplex PCR, and TCRdb kept only the in-frame ones, dropping some. The table has a few hundred thousand clones, about 86% seen once. The sequence was collected from a man over 45 who had recovered from COVID-19. Sequencing used PBMCs or T cells enriched from blood (not recorded which).

This chain's CDR3 is CASSPYEAGSENTIYF. CDR3 nucleotide sequence: TGTGCCAGCAGTCCCTACGAAGCAGGGTCTGAGAACACCATATATTTT. This chain uses TRBV27 with TRBJ1-3, with a possible D match to TRBD1 (5 bases). Germline CDR1 reads MNHEY; CDR2 reads SMNVEV (reference sequence). Trimming cost V 5 bases and J 7 bases, with 21 bases left between them. The CDR3 totals 16 residues.